The present T cell receptor (beta chain) was sequenced within a study of cytomegalovirus exposure and HLA in healthy donors. Trimming removed 2 bases at V and 5 bases at J, with 10 bases between. The CDR3 has 13 residues. Germline V gives CDR1 SGHRS, CDR2 YFSETQ. Details on this clone: Its antigen is not identified.

Vbeta (60) and Jbeta (13) primers were used in the PCR. Profiling relied on immunoSEQ multiplex PCR, and the TCRdb table lists in-frame clones only, not all of them. The sample contains about 190,000 clones, roughly 77% of which appear only once. Study findings and constraints: Later analysis found that TCR beta chains associated with HLA were more clonally expanded than other, equally common chains. Researchers reported in a later analysis that a missense DCLRE1C variant was tied to TCR beta V- and J-gene trimming.

Material for sequencing was PBMCs. This clonotype was obtained from a woman between 50 and 59 years old in good health and CMV-seronegative. The V and J genes are TRBV5-1 and TRBJ2-5; the D gene is possibly TRBD1 (6 bases). The chain's CDR3 is CASSLRGTETQYF. The DNA for the CDR3 is TGCGCCAGCAGCTTAAGGGGGACGGAGACCCAGTACTTC. Together with reference TRBV5-1 and TRBJ2-5, the CDR3 gives the full variable domain: KAGVTQTPRYLIKTRGQQVTLSCSPISGHRSVSWYQQTPGQGLQFLFEYFSETQRNKGNFPGRFSGRQFSNSRSEMNVSTLELGDSALYLCASSLRGTETQYFGPGTRLLVL.